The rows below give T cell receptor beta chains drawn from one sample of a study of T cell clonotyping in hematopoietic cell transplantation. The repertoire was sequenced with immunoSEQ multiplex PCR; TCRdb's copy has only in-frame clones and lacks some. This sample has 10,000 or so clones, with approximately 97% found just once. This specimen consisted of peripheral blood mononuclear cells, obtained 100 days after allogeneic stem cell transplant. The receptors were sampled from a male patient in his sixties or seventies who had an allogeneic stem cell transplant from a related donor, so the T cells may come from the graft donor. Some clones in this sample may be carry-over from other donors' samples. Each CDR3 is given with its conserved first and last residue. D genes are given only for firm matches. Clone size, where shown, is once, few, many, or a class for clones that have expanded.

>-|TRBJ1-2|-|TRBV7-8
TGTGCCAGCATCGGGGGGCTTTGGGGTGATGGTGGCTACACCTTC
CASIGGLWGDGGYTF
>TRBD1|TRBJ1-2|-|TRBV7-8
TGTGCCAGCAGCTTAGAGAGGAGGCAGGGGGCGGCTGGCTACACCTTC
CASSLERRQGAAGYTF
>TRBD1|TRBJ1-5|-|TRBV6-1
TGTGCCAGCAGTGACCCCGGGACAGGGGTAGGAAATCAGCCCCAGCATTTT
CASSDPGTGVGNQPQHF
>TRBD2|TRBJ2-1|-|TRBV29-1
TGCAGCGACGTGAACCTAGCGGGTAAGCAGTTCTTC
CSDVNLAGKQFF
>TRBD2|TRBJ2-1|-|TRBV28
TGTGCCAGCAGTCCCCTTCCCCCCATCCGGGCGGGGGATGAGCAGTTCTTC
CASSPLPPIRAGDEQFF
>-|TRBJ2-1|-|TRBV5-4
TGTGCCAGCAGCTTGGGACTAGTGGGGGGGCACAATGAGCAGTTCTTC
CASSLGLVGGHNEQFF
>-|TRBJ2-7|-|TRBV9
TGTGCCAGCAGCGTAGGTACGGGGACCTCCTACGAGCAGTACTTC
CASSVGTGTSYEQYF
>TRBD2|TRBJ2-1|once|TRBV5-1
TGCGCCAGCAAAGGAGCTAGCGGGGGATACAATGAGCAGTTCTTC
CASKGASGGYNEQFF
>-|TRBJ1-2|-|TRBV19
TGTGCCAGTAAGGAGCAGGGCAGCTATGGCTACACCTTC
CASKEQGSYGYTF
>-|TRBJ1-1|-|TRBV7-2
TGTGCCAGCAGCGTGACGCTCTCTGTCGTGAACACTGAAGCTTTCTTT
CASSVTLSVVNTEAFF
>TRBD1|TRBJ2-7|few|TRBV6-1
TGTGCCAGCACGGACAGGTTCTACGAGCAGTACTTC
CASTDRFYEQYF
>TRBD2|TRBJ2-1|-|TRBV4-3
TGCGCCAGCAGCCAGGAGCCGGGACTAGCGGGTTACAATGAGCAGTTCTTC
CASSQEPGLAGYNEQFF
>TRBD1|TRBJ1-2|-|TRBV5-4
TGTGCCAGCAGCTCGGACAGGGGGTATGGCTACACCTTC
CASSSDRGYGYTF
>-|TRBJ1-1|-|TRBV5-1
TGCGCCAGCAGCTTGGAGGGCAGGACCCCTGAAGCTTTCTTT
CASSLEGRTPEAFF
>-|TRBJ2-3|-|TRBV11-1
TGTGCCAGCATCTCCTCGAGGGATTTT
CASISSRDF
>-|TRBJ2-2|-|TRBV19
TGTGCCAGTAGTCAGAGGGGTCGACACACCGGGGAGCTGTTTTTT
CASSQRGRHTGELFF
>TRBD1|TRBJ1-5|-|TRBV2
TGTGCCAGCAGGGCCAGCAGTGGACAGGGGCGGTATCAGCCCCAGCATTTT
CASRASSGQGRYQPQHF
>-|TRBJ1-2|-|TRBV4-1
TGCGCCAGCAGCCAAGATCGGGGCGCAGCTAACTATGGCTACACCTTC
CASSQDRGAANYGYTF
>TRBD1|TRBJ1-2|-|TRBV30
TGTGCCCAGAAGTTCGGGGGGACAGGGTCAGAAGGCTACACCTTC
CAQKFGGTGSEGYTF
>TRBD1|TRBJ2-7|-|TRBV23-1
TGCGCCAGCAGTCGCCGACAGGGGGCCCACGAGCAGTACTTC
CASSRRQGAHEQYF
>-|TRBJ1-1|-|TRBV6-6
TGTGCCAGCAGCATATCTAGCAAGGGCGGCACTGAAGCTTTCTTT
CASSISSKGGTEAFF
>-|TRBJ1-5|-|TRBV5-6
TGTGCCAGCAGCTTGCTCGGCAATCAGCCCCAGCATTTT
CASSLLGNQPQHF
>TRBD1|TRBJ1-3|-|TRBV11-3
TGTGCCAGCAGCGCCCGGGACAGGGGGGACACCATATATTTT
CASSARDRGDTIYF
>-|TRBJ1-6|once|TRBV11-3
TGTGCCAGCAGCTTCGAGGGCAATTCACCCCTCCACTTT
CASSFEGNSPLHF
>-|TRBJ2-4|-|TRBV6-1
TGTGCCAGCAGTCAAGGGCCGACAGCCAAAAACATTCAGTACTTC
CASSQGPTAKNIQYF
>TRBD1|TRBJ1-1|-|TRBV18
TGTGCCAGCTCCCTAGGACAGGCTCGCACTGAAGCTTTCTTT
CASSLGQARTEAFF
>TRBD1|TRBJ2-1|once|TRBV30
TGTGCCTGGACCCGACAGGGGGGCCTTTCCTACAATGAGCAGTTCTTC
CAWTRQGGLSYNEQFF
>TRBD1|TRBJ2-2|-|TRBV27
TGTGCCAGCAGTTTCCGGGGCCAGGGGGCCATATTCACCGGGGAGCTGTTTTTT
CASSFRGQGAIFTGELFF
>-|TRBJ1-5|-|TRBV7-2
TGTGCCAGCAGCTTAGCGGTGTATAGCAATCAGCCCCAGCATTTT
CASSLAVYSNQPQHF
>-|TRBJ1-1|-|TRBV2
TGTGCCAGCAGTGACCCCCAGGGCGGACCAAACACTGAAGCTTTCTTT
CASSDPQGGPNTEAFF
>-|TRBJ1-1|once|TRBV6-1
TGTGCCAGCAGAGTTCGAGGTCGGGACGAAGCTTTCTTT
CASRVRGRDEAFF
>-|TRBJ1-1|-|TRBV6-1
TGTGCCAGCAGTGAAGGTTATGTTCGGGTGAACACTGAAGCTTTCTTT
CASSEGYVRVNTEAFF
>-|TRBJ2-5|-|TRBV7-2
TGTGCCAGCAGCTTAGAGGTTACGGGCGAGACCCAGTACTTC
CASSLEVTGETQYF
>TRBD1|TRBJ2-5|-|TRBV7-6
TGTGCCAGCAGCTTAGCGACAGGGGCAGAGACCCAGTACTTC
CASSLATGAETQYF
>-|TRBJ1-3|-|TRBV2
TGTGCCAGCAGTCTAAGTTACTCTGGAAACACCATATATTTT
CASSLSYSGNTIYF
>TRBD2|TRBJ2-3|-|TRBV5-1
TGCGCCAGCAGTCGCCAGACGGGCGGGGGAGGAGATACGCAGTATTTT
CASSRQTGGGGDTQYF
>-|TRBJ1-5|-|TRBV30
TGTGCCTGGAGTGTTGGGGGGCCAAATCAGCCCCAGCATTTT
CAWSVGGPNQPQHF
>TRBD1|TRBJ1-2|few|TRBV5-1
TGCGCCAGCAGCTTGGCCGACAGGGATGGCTACACCTTC
CASSLADRDGYTF
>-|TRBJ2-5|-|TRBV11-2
TGTGCCAGCAGCGCCCTCGGAGGGGGGAAGGAAGAGTACTTC
CASSALGGGKEEYF
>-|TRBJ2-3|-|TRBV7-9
TGTGCCAGCAGCTGGCCTAGCCCAGATACGCAGTATTTT
CASSWPSPDTQYF
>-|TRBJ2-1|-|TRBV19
TGTGCCAGTAGTATAGGGCAGAACAATGAGCAGTTCTTC
CASSIGQNNEQFF
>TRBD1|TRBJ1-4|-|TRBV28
TGTGCCAGCAAGAAGGGACAGGAAAGGGAAAAACTGTTTTTT
CASKKGQEREKLFF
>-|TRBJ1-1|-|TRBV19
TGTGCCAGTGCCTCCCCCGGGGGTTCGATGAACACTGAAGCTTTCTTT
CASASPGGSMNTEAFF
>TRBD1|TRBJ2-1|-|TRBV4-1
TGCGCCAGCAGACCTCCGGGACAGGGGGTGAATGAGCAGTTCTTC
CASRPPGQGVNEQFF
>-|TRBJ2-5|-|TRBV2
TGTGCCAGCAGTTTCAGGGAAGGGACCCAGTACTTC
CASSFREGTQYF
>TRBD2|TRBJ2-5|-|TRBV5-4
TGTGCCAGCAGCTTGGCCGGACTAGCGGGGGTAACACAAGAGACCCAGTACTTC
CASSLAGLAGVTQETQYF